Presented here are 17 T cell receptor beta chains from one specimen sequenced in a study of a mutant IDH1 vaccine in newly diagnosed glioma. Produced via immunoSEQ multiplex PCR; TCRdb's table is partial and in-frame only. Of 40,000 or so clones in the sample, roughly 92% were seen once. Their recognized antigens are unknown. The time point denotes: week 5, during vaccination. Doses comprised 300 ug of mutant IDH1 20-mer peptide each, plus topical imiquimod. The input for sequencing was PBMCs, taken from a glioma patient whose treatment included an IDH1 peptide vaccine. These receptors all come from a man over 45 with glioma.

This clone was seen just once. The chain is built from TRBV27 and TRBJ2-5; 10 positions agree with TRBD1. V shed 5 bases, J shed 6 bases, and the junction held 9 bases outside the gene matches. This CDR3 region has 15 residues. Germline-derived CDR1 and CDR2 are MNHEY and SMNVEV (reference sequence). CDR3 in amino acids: CASSPGQGLGKTQYF. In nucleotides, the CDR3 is TGTGCCAGCAGTCCGGGACAGGGGCTCGGGAAGACCCAGTACTTC.

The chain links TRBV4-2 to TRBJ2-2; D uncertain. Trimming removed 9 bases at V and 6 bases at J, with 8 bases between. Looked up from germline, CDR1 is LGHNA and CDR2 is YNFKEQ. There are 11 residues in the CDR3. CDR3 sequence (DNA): TGTGCCAGGAATTGGCCCGGGGAGCTGTTTTTT. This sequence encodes CARNWPGELFF.

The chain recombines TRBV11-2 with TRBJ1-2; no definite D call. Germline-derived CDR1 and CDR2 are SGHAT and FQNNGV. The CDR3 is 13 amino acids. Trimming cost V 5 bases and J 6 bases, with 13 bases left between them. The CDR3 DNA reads TGTGCCAGCAGCCTGGTAGGAAGGGATGGCTACACCTTC. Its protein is CASSLVGRDGYTF.

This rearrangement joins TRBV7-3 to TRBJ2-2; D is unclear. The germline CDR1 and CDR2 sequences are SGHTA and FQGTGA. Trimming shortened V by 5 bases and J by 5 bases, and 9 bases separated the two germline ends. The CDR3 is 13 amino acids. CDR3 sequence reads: CASSPSRTGELFF. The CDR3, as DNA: TGTGCCAGCAGCCCATCTAGAACCGGGGAGCTGTTTTTT.

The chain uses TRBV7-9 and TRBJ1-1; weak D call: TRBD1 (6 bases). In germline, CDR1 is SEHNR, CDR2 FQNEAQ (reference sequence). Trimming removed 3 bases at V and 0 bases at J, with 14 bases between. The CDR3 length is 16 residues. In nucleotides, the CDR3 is TGTGCCAGCAGCTTTGGCCCGGACAGACTGAACACTGAAGCTTTCTTT. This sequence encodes CASSFGPDRLNTEAFF.

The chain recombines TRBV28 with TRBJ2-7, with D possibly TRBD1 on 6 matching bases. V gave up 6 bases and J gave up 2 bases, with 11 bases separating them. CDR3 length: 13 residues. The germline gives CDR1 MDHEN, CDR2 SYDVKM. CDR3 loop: CASRPTGPYEQYF. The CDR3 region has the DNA TGTGCCAGCAGACCGACAGGACCCTACGAGCAGTACTTC.

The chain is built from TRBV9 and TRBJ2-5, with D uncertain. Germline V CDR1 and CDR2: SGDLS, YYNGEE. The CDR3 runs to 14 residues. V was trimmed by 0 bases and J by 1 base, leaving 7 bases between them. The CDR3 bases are TGTGCCAGCAGCGTAGCAGTGGCCCAAGAGACCCAGTACTTC. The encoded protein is CASSVAVAQETQYF.

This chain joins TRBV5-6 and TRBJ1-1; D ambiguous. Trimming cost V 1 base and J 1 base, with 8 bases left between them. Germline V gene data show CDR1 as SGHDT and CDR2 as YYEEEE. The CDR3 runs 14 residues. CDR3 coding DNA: TGTGCCAGCAGCTTGCCTTTCCCGAACACTGAAGCTTTCTTT. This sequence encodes CASSLPFPNTEAFF.

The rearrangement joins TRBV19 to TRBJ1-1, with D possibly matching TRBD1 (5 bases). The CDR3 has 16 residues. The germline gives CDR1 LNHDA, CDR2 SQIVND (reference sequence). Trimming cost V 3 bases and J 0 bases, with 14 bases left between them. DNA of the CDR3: TGTGCCAGTAGTATCCAACAGGCGAAGATGAACACTGAAGCTTTCTTT. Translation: CASSIQQAKMNTEAFF.

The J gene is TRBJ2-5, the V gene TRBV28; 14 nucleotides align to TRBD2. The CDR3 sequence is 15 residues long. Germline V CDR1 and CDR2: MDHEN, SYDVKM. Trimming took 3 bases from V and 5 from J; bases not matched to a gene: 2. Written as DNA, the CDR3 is TGTGCCAGCAGTTTGGGACTAGCGGGAGTGGAGACCCAGTACTTC. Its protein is CASSLGLAGVETQYF.

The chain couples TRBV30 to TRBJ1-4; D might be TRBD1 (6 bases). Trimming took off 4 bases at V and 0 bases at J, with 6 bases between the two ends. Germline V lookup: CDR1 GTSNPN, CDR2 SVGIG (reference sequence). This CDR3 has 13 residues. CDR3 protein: CAWTGATNEKLFF. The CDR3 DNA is TGTGCCTGGACAGGGGCAACTAATGAAAAACTGTTTTTT.

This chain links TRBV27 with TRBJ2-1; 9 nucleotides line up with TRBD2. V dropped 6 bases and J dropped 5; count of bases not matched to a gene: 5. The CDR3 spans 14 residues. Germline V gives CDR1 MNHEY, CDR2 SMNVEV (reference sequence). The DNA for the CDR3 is TGTGCCAGCAGCGGAGCGGGAGGTGACAATGAGCAGTTCTTC. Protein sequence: CASSGAGGDNEQFF.

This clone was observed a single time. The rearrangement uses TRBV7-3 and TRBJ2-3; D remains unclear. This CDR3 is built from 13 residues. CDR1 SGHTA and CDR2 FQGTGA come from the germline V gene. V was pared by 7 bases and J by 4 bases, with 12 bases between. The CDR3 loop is CASKNSLSDTQYF. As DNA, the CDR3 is TGTGCCAGCAAAAATTCGCTTTCAGATACGCAGTATTTT. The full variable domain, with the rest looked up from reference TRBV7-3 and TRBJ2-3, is GAGVSQTPSNKVTEKGKYVELRCDPISGHTALYWYRQSLGQGPEFLIYFQGTGAADDSGLPNDRFFAVRPEGSVSTLKIQRTERGDSAVYLCASKNSLSDTQYFGPGTRLTVL.

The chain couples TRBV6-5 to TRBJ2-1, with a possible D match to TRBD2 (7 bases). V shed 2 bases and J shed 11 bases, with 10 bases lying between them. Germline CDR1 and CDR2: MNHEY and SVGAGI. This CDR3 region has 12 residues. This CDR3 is CASSYSGTQQFF. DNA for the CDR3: TGTGCCAGCAGTTACAGCGGGACACAGCAGTTCTTC.

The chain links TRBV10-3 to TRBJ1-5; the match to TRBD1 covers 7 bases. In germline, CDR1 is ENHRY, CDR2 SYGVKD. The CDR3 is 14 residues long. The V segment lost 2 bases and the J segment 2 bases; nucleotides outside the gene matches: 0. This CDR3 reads CAISEGQGNQPQHF. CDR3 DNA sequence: TGTGCCATCAGTGAGGGACAGGGCAATCAGCCCCAGCATTTT.

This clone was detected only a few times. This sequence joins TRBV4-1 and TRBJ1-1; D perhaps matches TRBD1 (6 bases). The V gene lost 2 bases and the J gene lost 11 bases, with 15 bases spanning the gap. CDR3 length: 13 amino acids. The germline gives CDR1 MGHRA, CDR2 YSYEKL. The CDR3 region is CASSQRQDSRAFF. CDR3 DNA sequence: TGCGCCAGCAGCCAAAGACAGGATTCTCGGGCTTTCTTT.

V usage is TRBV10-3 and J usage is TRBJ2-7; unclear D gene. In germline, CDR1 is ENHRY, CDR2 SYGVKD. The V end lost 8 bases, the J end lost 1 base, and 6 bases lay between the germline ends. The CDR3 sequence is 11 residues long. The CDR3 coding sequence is TGTGCCATCTCCCCATCCTACGAGCAGTACTTC. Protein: CAISPSYEQYF.